Here is one T cell receptor (beta chain) with its context. The data stem from a study of blood T cell repertoires in COVID-19. About the research overall: The origin of the acute and convalescent COVID-19 samples was the United States, Italy and Spain. The cDNA or gDNA used as material had been derived from T cells, B-cell-depleted T cells, or PBMCs.

Authors' data handling: Reference gene primer amplification gave estimated nucleated cell counts. Only in-frame clones appear in the TCRdb table, and some are missing; sequencing was by immunoSEQ multiplex PCR. The V and J calls and clone size were taken over from that table, and D and trimming were inferred from the DNA. The data contain about 240,000 clones, approximately 82% of them seen just once; the ten biggest clones take up roughly 1.9%. Per germline, CDR1 MGHRA and CDR2 YSYEKL. This CDR3 region has 14 residues. V lost 1 base and J lost 11, with 14 bases in between. Sequenced input: peripheral blood. The source is a man younger than 45 who had recovered from COVID-19. The V call is TRBV4-1, the J call TRBJ1-4; possible D gene TRBD1, 6 bases. The DNA for the CDR3 is TGCGCCAGCAGCCAAGGGGTAACAGGGAAGAAACTGTTTTTT. It specifies CASSQGVTGKKLFF.